Following are 27 T cell receptor beta chains from one sample sequenced in a study of CD4 and CD8 cells across lung adenocarcinoma regions. TCRdb analysed the PCR reads with MiXCR anew, one entry per CDR3 protein. The data show 13,000 to 15,000 distinct CDR3 sequences, 35% to 55% seen once. The sequenced material came from CD4+ T cells from the center of a lung tumor. The receptor source for this set is a male donor with lung adenocarcinoma. The CD4 and CD8 labels of this study may be unreliable.

The chain's CDR3 is CASSLGPANIQYF. The CDR3 coding sequence is TGTGCCAGCAGCTTAGGGCCTGCAAACATTCAGTACTTC. The J gene is TRBJ2-4, the V gene TRBV7-2; D remains ambiguous. The V end was cut by 1 base, the J end by 6 bases, with 7 bases between. Germline lookup yields CDR1 SGHTA and CDR2 FQGNSA. This CDR3 spans 13 amino acids.

This chain uses TRBV27 with TRBJ2-1, with D possibly matching TRBD2 (7 bases). The tail of the sequence fits TRBJ2-7 better, so the J call may be wrong. Germline V lookup: CDR1 MNHEY, CDR2 SMNVEV (reference sequence). The CDR3 extends over 15 amino acids. The CDR3 region has the DNA TGTGCCGGGAGGACGGGGGGCCGAGACCCAGAGACGCAGTACTTC. Encoded protein: CAGRTGGRDPETQYF.

The chain couples TRBV11-3 to TRBJ2-1, with unresolved D. Germline loops: CDR1 SGHNT, CDR2 YENEEA. This CDR3 has 12 residues. V dropped 2 bases and J dropped 5 bases, with 4 bases sitting between them. CDR3: CASSLLNNEQFF. The CDR3 DNA is TGTGCCAGCAGCTTACTTAACAATGAGCAGTTCTTC.

Details on this clonotype: The conserved final phenylalanine or tryptophan is absent from the CDR3, which likely points to a read error. It is unclear where the CDR3 begins or ends on the DNA, so no DNA is shown, and the CDR3 is as TCRdb lists it. This chain joins TRBV27 and TRBJ2-5; TRBD1 is the table's D call and was not checked against the DNA. The CDR3 is 14 residues long, ends included. CDR1 MNHEY and CDR2 SMNVEV come from the germline V gene (reference sequence). The CDR3: CASSPHQGTETQFL.

The chain joins TRBV7-9 to TRBJ2-6, with 7 positions matching TRBD1. The CDR3 is 16 residues long. Per germline, CDR1 SEHNR and CDR2 FQNEAQ (reference sequence). The junction had 2 bases not matched to a gene; V was cut back by 1 base and J by 2 bases. The CDR3 region has the DNA TGTGCCAGCAGCTTAGTGACAGGGACTGGGGCCAACGTCCTGACTTTC. Its protein is CASSLVTGTGANVLTF.

Here the CDR3 reads CASSPGGGETQYF. CDR3 nucleotides: TGTGCCAGCAGCCCCGGGGGAGGAGAGACCCAGTACTTC. V gene TRBV11-2 combines with J gene TRBJ2-5; weak D call: TRBD2 (6 bases). The CDR3 consists of 13 residues. Per the germline V gene, CDR1 is SGHAT and CDR2 is FQNNGV. With 5 bases removed from V and 4 bases from J, the gap between germline ends came to 11 bases.

J is TRBJ2-4 and V is TRBV5-1, with D uncertain. V lost 5 bases to trimming and J lost 13 bases, with 13 bases between them. Per the germline V gene, CDR1 is SGHRS and CDR2 is YFSETQ. The CDR3 has 11 amino acids. CDR3 nucleotides: TGCGCCAGCAGACGTCACAATGAGCAGTACTTC. It is translated as CASRRHNEQYF.

The V call is TRBV6-5, the J call TRBJ2-1, with TRBD2 matching 7 bases. Near its end, the DNA agrees better with TRBJ2-7, so the J call may be wrong. The CDR3 is made up of 14 amino acids. From germline, CDR1 is MNHEY and CDR2 SVGAGI. CDR3 sequence (DNA): TGTGCCAGCAGTTTGGTAACGGGGGGTTACGAGCAGTACTTC. Its translation is CASSLVTGGYEQYF.

A single count supports this clonotype. Here the CDR3 reads CASSTGLGELFF. CDR3 nucleotide sequence: TGCGCCAGCAGCACGGGACTCGGGGAGCTGTTTTTT. The chain employs TRBV5-1 and TRBJ2-2; perhaps TRBD2 as D (6 bases). CDR3 length equals 12 residues. Trimming removed 4 bases at V and 7 bases at J, with 8 bases between. Germline V gene sequence: CDR1 SGHRS, CDR2 YFSETQ. Full variable domain (missing parts from reference TRBV5-1 and TRBJ2-2): KAGVTQTPRYLIKTRGQQVTLSCSPISGHRSVSWYQQTPGQGLQFLFEYFSETQRNKGNFPGRFSGRQFSNSRSEMNVSTLELGDSALYLCASSTGLGELFFGEGSRLTVL.

This clonotype was seen repeatedly, ten times or more. The chain uses TRBV10-1 and TRBJ2-2; 9 nucleotides match TRBD1. There are 15 residues in the CDR3. V trimming: 2 bases; J trimming: 9 bases; junction bases outside the gene matches: 7. CDR1 WNHNN and CDR2 SYGVQD come from the germline V gene (reference sequence). In nucleotides, the CDR3 is TGCGCCAGCAGTGAGACCGGGACAGGGCTACGGGAGCTGTTTTTT. This encodes CASSETGTGLRELFF.

The chain recombines TRBV6-4 with TRBJ2-1, with 9 bases identical to TRBD1. J lost 5 bases, V lost 3 bases, and 8 bases had no gene match. The CDR3 totals 16 residues. Germline V gene sequence: CDR1 MRHNA, CDR2 SNTAGT. The CDR3 reads CASSESGTGIDNEQFF. The CDR3 region has the DNA TGTGCCAGCAGTGAGAGCGGGACAGGGATTGACAATGAGCAGTTCTTC.

As for this clonotype: An end of the junction does not agree with germline; a read error may underlie this. The J gene is TRBJ2-3, the V gene TRBV10-1; 8 bases match TRBD2. CDR1 WNHNN and CDR2 SYGVQD come from the germline V gene (reference sequence). The CDR3 has 16 residues. The CDR3 region is CASGGRGGRGPDTQYF. In DNA, the CDR3 is TGCGCCAGTGGGGGACGGGGGGGCCGTGGCCCAGATACGCAGTACTTT.

The chain employs TRBV6-1 and TRBJ1-5; the match to TRBD1 covers 8 bases. The J segment lost 2 bases and the V segment lost 6 bases, leaving 6 bases of the junction unmatched. Germline CDR1 is MNHNS and CDR2 is SASEGT. The CDR3 loop spans 15 amino acids. The CDR3 loop reads CASRGSGGGNQPQHF. CDR3 nucleotide sequence: TGTGCCAGCAGGGGTTCAGGGGGCGGCAATCAGCCCCAGCATTTT.

This clonotype was found many times. The chain has TRBV27 and TRBJ2-1; weak D call: TRBD2 (6 bases). The CDR3 is made up of 14 amino acids. Trimming stripped 5 bases from V and 8 bases from J, with 16 bases between. Germline values: CDR1 MNHEY, CDR2 SMNVEV (reference sequence). The CDR3 region has the DNA TGTGCCAGCAGTCCACTGGGACTTGCCGATGAGCAGTTCTTC. Translation: CASSPLGLADEQFF.

This clonotype was seen many times. CDR3 protein: CASRPGGFTTDTQYF. DNA for the CDR3: TGTGCCAGCAGGCCAGGGGGCTTCACCACAGATACGCAGTATTTT. The chain is built from TRBV11-3 and TRBJ2-3, with 8 bases aligning to TRBD1. Unmatched junction bases numbered 7, after V lost 6 bases and J lost 2 bases. CDR1 SGHNT and CDR2 YENEEA come from the germline V gene. The CDR3 extends over 15 amino acids.

This chain uses TRBV30 with TRBJ1-4; 7 bases are a match to TRBD1. CDR1 GTSNPN and CDR2 SVGIG come from the germline V gene (reference sequence). The junction had 3 bases not matched to a gene; V was cut back by 1 base and J by 4 bases. This CDR3 is built from 14 residues. The CDR3 DNA reads TGTGCCTGGAGTGGGGACAGCCTTAATGAAAAACTGTTTTTT. The encoded protein is CAWSGDSLNEKLFF.

This clonotype is medium-sized (0.01 to 0.1%) in the sample. The V and J genes are TRBV6-5 and TRBJ1-4; a possible D gene is TRBD1 (5 bases). In germline, CDR1 is MNHEY, CDR2 SVGAGI. Trimming took off 0 bases at V and 7 bases at J, with 18 bases between the two ends. The length of the CDR3 is 17 residues. CDR3 region: CASSYSFFGTGGEKLFF. The CDR3, as DNA: TGTGCCAGCAGTTACTCCTTCTTTGGAACAGGAGGTGAAAAACTGTTTTTT.

For this clonotype: Lacking the conserved final phenylalanine or tryptophan, this CDR3 likely reflects a read error. The chain is built from TRBV6-1 and TRBJ2-1; 12 bases align to TRBD2. Matching the DNA end better, TRBJ2-7 makes the J call doubtful. Germline CDR1 is MNHNS and CDR2 is SASEGT. The CDR3 sequence is 15 residues long. CDR3 in DNA: TGTGCCAGCAGTCTGACTAGCGGGAGCTCCTACGAGCAGTACCCC. Translated: CASSLTSGSSYEQYP.

With respect to this clonotype: The junction differs from germline at one of its ends, possibly a read error. The chain carries TRBV6-1 and TRBJ2-3, with 9 positions matching TRBD1. The CDR3 sequence is 15 residues long. Germline V CDR1 and CDR2: MNHNS, SASEGT. The CDR3 DNA reads as TGTGCCAGCAGTATTCAGGGACAGGGCAAAAACATGCAGTACTTT. This gives the protein CASSIQGQGKNMQYF.

J is TRBJ2-1 and V is TRBV3-1; D perhaps matches TRBD1 (7 bases). The CDR3 is 18 amino acids. V lost 1 base and J lost 2, with 18 bases in between. Germline lookup yields CDR1 LGHDT and CDR2 YNNKEL (reference sequence). The CDR3, as DNA: TGTGCCAGCAGCCAAGTGGAAGGTCAGGGGGGAGCCTACAATGAGCAGTTCTTC. Its protein is CASSQVEGQGGAYNEQFF.

Points on this clonotype: Because it lacks the conserved phenylalanine or tryptophan at the end, this CDR3 is likely a read error. It is unclear where the CDR3 begins or ends on the DNA, so no DNA is shown, and the CDR3 is as TCRdb lists it. V usage is TRBV6-1 and J usage is TRBJ2-6; the D call in the table, TRBD2, was not verified against the DNA. The CDR3 is 9 residues long, ends included. Looked up from germline, CDR1 is MNHNS and CDR2 is SASEGT. CDR3: CASSKGWAS.

By share of the sample, this clonotype is medium-sized. The rearrangement uses TRBV27 and TRBJ2-5; 11 bases are shared with TRBD2. CDR1 and CDR2 from the germline V gene are MNHEY and SMNVEV (reference sequence). V was clipped by 6 bases and J by 3 bases; unmatched bases: 0. The CDR3 is made up of 13 amino acids. The CDR3 loop reads CASRGLAEETQYF. CDR3 bases: TGTGCCAGCAGGGGACTAGCGGAAGAGACCCAGTACTTC.

This clonotype was observed many times. The chain has TRBV6-1 and TRBJ2-2; 8 bases fit TRBD2. With 6 bases clipped from V and 7 bases from J, the junction kept 16 bases outside the gene matches. The CDR3 has 17 residues. CDR1 and CDR2 from the germline V gene are MNHNS and SASEGT. The CDR3 loop reads CASSLSGSAPGIGELFF. CDR3 nucleotides: TGTGCCAGCAGCTTGAGCGGGAGCGCCCCGGGGATCGGGGAGCTGTTTTTT.

By frequency in the sample, this clonotype is medium-sized. The rearrangement uses TRBV6-5 and TRBJ2-1, with D possibly matching TRBD1 (5 bases). Trimming shortened V by 5 bases and J by 6 bases, and 8 bases separated the two germline ends. The germline gives CDR1 MNHEY, CDR2 SVGAGI. CDR3 size: 12 residues. The chain's CDR3 is CASSTTGNEQFF. DNA for the CDR3: TGTGCCAGCAGTACCACAGGCAATGAGCAGTTCTTC.

V usage is TRBV4-2 and J usage is TRBJ2-3, with D possibly called TRBD1 or TRBD2 (5 bases each). V lost 0 bases and J 5 bases, leaving 15 bases between the germline ends. Per the germline V gene, CDR1 is LGHNA and CDR2 is YNFKEQ. CDR3 length equals 16 residues. This chain's CDR3 is CASSQEGVTAKDTQYF. The CDR3 DNA is TGTGCCAGCAGCCAAGAGGGGGTAACCGCCAAAGATACGCAGTATTTT.

This chain's CDR3 is CASSPPGLAGGVQFF. The CDR3, as DNA: TGCGCCAGCAGCCCCCCGGGACTAGCGGGAGGGGTGCAGTTCTTC. V and J are TRBV5-1 and TRBJ2-5, with TRBD2 matching over 16 bases. Judging by the DNA end, TRBJ2-1 fits better; the J call may be wrong. Per the germline V gene, CDR1 is SGHRS and CDR2 is YFSETQ. The CDR3 is made up of 15 amino acids.

This clonotype was observed at least ten times. The chain couples TRBV10-1 to TRBJ2-1; 9 bases fit TRBD2. The J call may be in error: the DNA end matches TRBJ2-7 better. Germline CDR1 is WNHNN and CDR2 is SYGVQD (reference sequence). The CDR3 is made up of 14 amino acids. CDR3 nucleotide sequence: TGCGCCAGCAGCGAAGCGGGAGGACCTTACGAGCAGTACTTC. Translating gives CASSEAGGPYEQYF.